The 17 T cell receptor beta chains presented below share a single source sample, sequenced in a study of blood T cell repertoires in COVID-19. Sequencing was performed with immunoSEQ multiplex PCR; in TCRdb, only in-frame clones are kept and a portion is missing. Of some 180,000 clones listed, under 80% are singletons. Source material: peripheral blood. The receptor set was obtained from a man aged 45 to 65 who had recovered from COVID-19.

This CDR3 reads CASSSNPGQGTSSYEQYF. CDR3 in DNA: TGCGCCAGCAGCTCGAACCCGGGACAGGGAACGAGCTCCTACGAGCAGTACTTC. This chain links TRBV5-1 with TRBJ2-7, with 9 bases that match TRBD1. The germline V gene has CDR1 SGHRS and CDR2 YFSETQ. The CDR3 loop spans 18 amino acids. V was pared by 3 bases and J by 0 bases, with 13 bases of the junction left unmatched.

This clone was seen just once. The V and J genes are TRBV7-9 and TRBJ1-1; tentatively, D is TRBD1 (5 bases). The CDR3 is made up of 14 amino acids. Germline CDR1 SEHNR, CDR2 FQNEAQ (reference sequence). With 6 bases removed from V and 2 bases from J, the gap between germline ends came to 13 bases. The CDR3 DNA is TGTGCCAGCAGTCCATTCAGGGATAACACTGAAGCTTTCTTT. Protein sequence: CASSPFRDNTEAFF.

V gene TRBV7-3 combines with J gene TRBJ1-1; 8 bases are shared with TRBD1. The CDR3 loop spans 18 amino acids. CDR1 SGHTA and CDR2 FQGTGA come from the germline V gene. Trimming took 1 base from V and 2 from J; bases not matched to a gene: 12. Here the CDR3 reads CASSLRPGQGVINTEAFF. CDR3 DNA sequence: TGTGCCAGCAGCTTAAGACCTGGACAGGGCGTAATAAACACTGAAGCTTTCTTT.

The CDR3 bases are TGTGCCAGCTCATTCTATCCGGACAGGGTACAGTCGATTGAGCAGTTCTTC. Its translation: CASSFYPDRVQSIEQFF. The chain couples TRBV18 to TRBJ2-1; 8 bases are shared with TRBD1. V shed 5 bases and J 9 bases; nucleotides not matched to a gene: 18. The CDR3 consists of 17 residues. CDR1 KGHSH and CDR2 LQKENI come from the germline V gene. The whole variable domain, filled in from reference TRBV18 and TRBJ2-1, reads NAGVMQNPRHLVRRRGQEARLRCSPMKGHSHVYWYRQLPEEGLKFMVYLQKENIIDESGMPKERFSAEFPKEGPSILRIQQVVRGDSAAYFCASSFYPDRVQSIEQFFGPGTRLTVL.

This chain connects TRBV5-4 to TRBJ1-2; 8 bases agree with TRBD1. This CDR3 has 14 residues. Germline V CDR1 and CDR2: SGHNT, YYREEE (reference sequence). V lost 4 bases and J lost 6; bases outside the gene matches: 8. The CDR3 DNA follows: TGTGCCAGCAGCCCTTGGGCAGGGGGCCATGGCTACACCTTC. Encoded protein: CASSPWAGGHGYTF. Supplemented by reference TRBV5-4 and TRBJ1-2, the full variable domain reads ETGVTQSPTHLIKTRGQQVTLRCSSQSGHNTVSWYQQALGQGPQFIFQYYREEENGRGNFPPRFSGLQFPNYSSELNVNALELDDSALYLCASSPWAGGHGYTFGSGTRLTVV.

The chain carries TRBV15 and TRBJ1-3; D is undetermined. The CDR3 is made up of 15 amino acids. CDR1 is LNHNV, CDR2 YYDKDF, per germline (reference sequence). Trimming shortened V by 0 bases and J by 0 bases, and 6 bases separated the two germline ends. The CDR3 spells CATSREQFSGNTIYF. The CDR3 DNA reads TGTGCCACCAGCAGAGAACAGTTCTCTGGAAACACCATATATTTT. The full variable domain, completed using reference TRBV15 and TRBJ1-3, is DAMVIQNPRYQVTQFGKPVTLSCSQTLNHNVMYWYQQKSSQAPKLLFHYYDKDFNNEADTPDNFQSRRPNTSFCFLDIRSPGLGDTAMYLCATSREQFSGNTIYFGEGSWLTVV.

As for this clone: Other DNA sequences within the sample encode an identical CDR3. The chain has TRBV6-5 and TRBJ2-7, with a weak D call TRBD1 (5 bases). The CDR3 is 15 residues long. The V gene lost 2 bases and the J gene lost 0 bases, with 11 bases spanning the gap. CDR1 is MNHEY and CDR2 is SVGAGI in the germline V gene. For the CDR3, the DNA is TGTGCCAGCAGTTACGGTGGGGCCCCCTCCTACGAGCAGTACTTC. Protein sequence: CASSYGGAPSYEQYF.

The J gene is TRBJ2-1, the V gene TRBV18, with 11 bases that match TRBD1. The CDR3 runs to 15 residues. Germline lookup yields CDR1 KGHSH and CDR2 LQKENI. Trimming cost V 5 bases and J 9 bases; bases outside gene matches: 9. In nucleotides, the CDR3 is TGTGCCAGCTCAACCCTCGGGACAGGGGGTACTGAGCAGTTCTTC. It specifies CASSTLGTGGTEQFF. Full variable domain (missing parts from reference TRBV18 and TRBJ2-1): NAGVMQNPRHLVRRRGQEARLRCSPMKGHSHVYWYRQLPEEGLKFMVYLQKENIIDESGMPKERFSAEFPKEGPSILRIQQVVRGDSAAYFCASSTLGTGGTEQFFGPGTRLTVL.

This rearrangement joins TRBV7-9 to TRBJ2-1; 13 bases agree with TRBD2. The V gene's germline CDR1 is SEHNR and CDR2 FQNEAQ (reference sequence). V was pared by 4 bases and J by 5 bases, with 11 bases of the junction left unmatched. The CDR3 has 18 amino acids. Here the CDR3 DNA reads TGTGCCAGCAGCTGGATGGGGACTAGCGGGACCGGCGACAATGAGCAGTTCTTC. It specifies CASSWMGTSGTGDNEQFF.

In its sample, this clone was seen once. The CDR3 sequence: CASSARPGQNLLSSPLHF. CDR3 DNA: TGTGCCAGCAGCGCCCGCCCGGGACAGAACCTTTTAAGTTCACCCCTCCACTTT. The gene calls are TRBV7-8 and TRBJ1-6, with 7 bases identical to TRBD1. CDR3 size: 18 residues. Germline V gives CDR1 SGHVS, CDR2 FQNEAQ. Trimming removed 5 bases from V and 9 bases from J; junction bases left unmatched: 19. The complete variable domain, with remaining parts taken from reference TRBV7-8 and TRBJ1-6, reads GAGVSQSPRYKVAKRGQDVALRCDPISGHVSLFWYQQALGQGPEFLTYFQNEAQLDKSGLPSDRFFAERPEGSVSTLKIQRTQQEDSAVYLCASSARPGQNLLSSPLHFGNGTRLTVT.

The chain is built from TRBV7-2 and TRBJ2-5; 9 positions match TRBD1. The CDR3 spans 15 residues. The germline V gene encodes CDR1 SGHTA and CDR2 FQGNSA. After removal of 2 bases from V and 5 bases from J, the junction contained 6 bases not matched to a gene. The CDR3: CASSLLGTGMETQYF. CDR3 DNA: TGTGCCAGCAGCTTATTAGGGACAGGGATGGAGACCCAGTACTTC. The whole variable domain, filled in from reference TRBV7-2 and TRBJ2-5, reads GAGVSQSPSNKVTEKGKDVELRCDPISGHTALYWYRQSLGQGLEFLIYFQGNSAPDKSGLPSDRFSAERTGGSVSTLTIQRTQQEDSAVYLCASSLLGTGMETQYFGPGTRLLVL.

The genes are TRBV4-2 and TRBJ2-2; 7 nucleotides line up with TRBD2. V was clipped by 4 bases and J by 7 bases; unmatched bases: 6. CDR1 is LGHNA, CDR2 YNFKEQ, per germline. This CDR3 is built from 14 residues. The CDR3 region is CASSRIAGFGELFF. DNA for the CDR3: TGTGCCAGCAGCCGCATAGCGGGCTTCGGGGAGCTGTTTTTT.

The chain carries TRBV7-9 and TRBJ2-7; 7 bases fit TRBD2. Trimming took 5 bases from V and 1 from J; bases not matched to a gene: 11. The germline V gene encodes CDR1 SEHNR and CDR2 FQNEAQ (reference sequence). This CDR3 has 16 residues. CDR3 DNA sequence: TGTGCCAGCAGCCGGACGCTAGCGGATACATCCTACGAGCAGTACTTC. Translation gives CASSRTLADTSYEQYF.

The rearrangement uses TRBV7-3 and TRBJ2-6, with TRBD1 matching over 7 bases. This CDR3 spans 15 amino acids. The V gene's germline CDR1 is SGHTA and CDR2 FQGTGA. V was clipped by 5 bases and J by 4 bases; unmatched bases: 5. The DNA of the CDR3 is TGTGCCAGCAGCCCAGACAGGGCGGGGGCCAACGTCCTGACTTTC. Amino acids: CASSPDRAGANVLTF. Looking up the rest from reference TRBV7-3 and TRBJ2-6 gives the full variable domain: GAGVSQTPSNKVTEKGKYVELRCDPISGHTALYWYRQSLGQGPEFLIYFQGTGAADDSGLPNDRFFAVRPEGSVSTLKIQRTERGDSAVYLCASSPDRAGANVLTFGAGSRLTVL.

The J gene is TRBJ1-1, the V gene TRBV4-2, with 7 bases that match TRBD1. V lost 0 bases, J lost 2 bases, and 6 bases stayed unmatched. Germline CDR1 reads LGHNA; CDR2 reads YNFKEQ. CDR3 length: 16 amino acids. CDR3 residues: CASSQDLTGRNTEAFF. CDR3 DNA sequence: TGTGCCAGCAGCCAAGACTTGACAGGGAGAAACACTGAAGCTTTCTTT.

This chain connects TRBV2 to TRBJ2-5; TRBD2 might be the D (5 bases). The CDR3 covers 15 residues. V was shortened by 2 bases and J by 2 bases, with 12 bases between the two germline ends. Germline-derived CDR1 and CDR2 are SNHLY and FYNNEI. The CDR3 spells CASSESEAVQETQYF. The CDR3 coding sequence is TGTGCCAGCAGTGAATCGGAAGCGGTTCAAGAGACCCAGTACTTC.

The CDR3 DNA reads TGTGCCAGCAGCCTACTGACAGGGGGCGACGAGCAGTACTTC. Translation: CASSLLTGGDEQYF. V gene TRBV7-8 combines with J gene TRBJ2-7; TRBD1 agrees at 10 bases. V dropped 5 bases and J dropped 5; count of bases not matched to a gene: 6. The CDR3 is 14 amino acids. Germline V CDR1 and CDR2: SGHVS, FQNEAQ.